This T cell receptor beta chain was recorded in a study of Graves' ophthalmopathy and Graves' hyperthyroidism (dated 2018 in TCRdb). Background for the entire study: Peripheral blood was collected at initial diagnosis, prior to any treatment. The study used TCR beta repertoire signatures to distinguish Graves' ophthalmopathy from Graves' hyperthyroidism and to predict progression to ophthalmopathy. In total, some 130 blood samples were TCR-sequenced: around 42 ophthalmopathy, under 85 hyperthyroidism and approximately 17 hyperthyroidism-to-ophthalmopathy patients. To explore V-J signatures that distinguish ophthalmopathy from hyperthyroidism, a discovery set of about a hundred patients was enrolled, made up of 40 to 45 with ophthalmopathy and some 58 with stable hyperthyroidism. An independent validation cohort was composed of around 19 hyperthyroidism patients and 15 to 17 patients who later progressed from hyperthyroidism to ophthalmopathy. T-cell repertoires of thyroid tissue and blood were compared in over five hyperthyroidism patients. Once sampling was done, hyperthyroidism patients were given methimazole at a starting dose of 30 mg daily, while ophthalmopathy patients were given high-dose intravenous methylprednisolone.

Comment on this clonotype: Its antigen has not been determined. Germline and junction disagree at one end, which may indicate a read error.

The full study reports these points: Sample size was not predetermined statistically, and investigators were not blinded to group allocation. In validation, the model predicted ophthalmopathy progression with more than 55% sensitivity and roughly 72% specificity; 12 predicted patients were CT-confirmed with GO in a median of approximately 6.5 months. The 13-signature model separated ophthalmopathy from stable hyperthyroidism with roughly 88% sensitivity and about 81% specificity in cross-validation, and 80%/75% in the test set. Most expanded thyroid clonotypes with frequency above 0.001 were also detected in blood, suggesting blood repertoires may reflect the thyroid immune response.

For repertoire sequencing, TCR beta CDR3 regions were amplified from RNA transcripts. A first-round RT-PCR used HTBI primers with the Qiagen OneStep RT-PCR kit, followed by a second-round multiplex PCR, size selection and purification. Sequencing of the libraries was carried out on an Illumina HiSeq2000 in paired-end mode with 100 bp reads. The published analysis was carried out like this. SOAPnuke was used for read processing, and reads with adapters, uncalled bases, a mean Phred below 15, or no exact constant-primer or identifier match were discarded. COPE v1.2.5 was used to merge high-quality paired reads. Unique nucleotide sequences were defined as clonotypes and aligned to IMGT TRB V, D and J references using MiTCR v1.1. Analysis was restricted to V-J combinations with a frequency above 0.0001, which covered roughly 99% of repertoires. For each V-J combination, a TCR clonal expansion and chaos score was defined as F50 clonal expansion divided by the chaos observed in the TCRdist matrix. Welch's t-statistics and random forest were used to reduce features to about a dozen V-J combinations, which were fed into a naive Bayes classifier. The Morisita-Horn index was used to measure how similar the thyroid and blood repertoires were. TCRdb took the public reads, trimmed them with fastp at Q25, ran MiXCR for clone calling and kept in-frame beta chains. Identical CDR3 protein sequences are pooled into one entry, listed with their most common genes and DNA. None of the V and J calls come from the authors' own analysis; TCRdb made them. This sample holds 260,000 or so distinct CDR3 sequences; around 45% were observed only once. Roughly half of the sample is taken by the ten largest.

The ophthalmopathy patients had moderately to severely active disease, with a Clinical Activity Score of 3 or higher, a NOSPECS grade of 4 or higher, and a disease duration of less than 3 months. Patients with other autoimmune diseases, uncontrolled infections, pregnancy or lactation were excluded. Diagnosis relied on clinical symptoms, serum thyroxine, TRAb, thyroid ultrasound and orbital computed tomography. Using Ficoll-Paque density gradient centrifugation, PBMCs were isolated from about 9.4 ml of fresh peripheral blood. Total RNA was extracted using Trizol reagent, and RNA quality was checked on an Agilent 2100 Bioanalyzer. CDR1 and CDR2 (SGHRS, YFSETQ) derive from the germline V gene. The CDR3 starts with the cysteine, ends with the phenylalanine, and has 14 residues. The sequence is cut down to CDR3 DNA, 42 bases in frame from base 1.

The source of this sequence is an adult man with Graves' ophthalmopathy. Sequencing was done on a sample of peripheral blood. The rearrangement joined TRBV5-1 to TRBJ2-7, with TRBD2 matching 7 junction bases. The bases are TGCGCCGGCAGCTTGGGGACTACTTACTACGAGCAGTACTTC. Its protein is CAGSLGTTYYEQYF. This CDR3, with the reference TRBV5-1 and TRBJ2-7 proteins standing in past its ends, gives the full variable domain KAGVTQTPRYLIKTRGQQVTLSCSPISGHRSVSWYQQTPGQGLQFLFEYFSETQRNKGNFPGRFSGRQFSNSRSEMNVSTLELGDSALYLCAGSLGTTYYEQYFGPGTRLTVT.